Listed here are 23 T cell receptor beta chains from one sample, sequenced in a study of identical twins. TCRdb passed the 5' RACE reads through MiXCR, listing each CDR3 protein once. The sample consists of 500,000 or so distinct CDR3 sequences, 13% to 15% of them appearing once. These data also featured in a second study, about yellow fever vaccine responses in identical twins.

Sample: CD4+ T cells sorted from blood. The receptors shown here come from a woman in her late teens or twenties in good health.

This clonotype has a handful of counts. This rearrangement joins TRBV27 to TRBJ2-7; TRBD1 matches at 7 bases. V shed 5 bases and J 6 bases; nucleotides not matched to a gene: 10. The CDR3 runs 14 residues. The germline CDR1 and CDR2 sequences are MNHEY and SMNVEV (reference sequence). The chain's CDR3 is CASSPAWDSREQYF. DNA for the CDR3: TGTGCCAGCAGTCCGGCATGGGACAGCCGCGAGCAGTACTTC.

The chain couples TRBV20-1 to TRBJ2-2, with 11 positions matching TRBD2. The germline V gene encodes CDR1 DFQATT and CDR2 SNEGSKA (reference sequence). The V segment lost 3 bases and the J segment 5 bases; nucleotides outside the gene matches: 5. This CDR3 is 15 amino acids long. In DNA, the CDR3 is TGCAGTGCTAGGACTAGCGGGAAGTATACCGGGGAGCTGTTTTTT. Protein product: CSARTSGKYTGELFF.

This clonotype appeared a few times. The chain has TRBV23-1 and TRBJ2-1, with TRBD2 matching over 10 bases. TRBV23-1 falls under the ORF class, with uncertain function. Trimming removed 3 bases from V and 2 bases from J; junction bases left unmatched: 4. The CDR3 covers 16 residues. For the CDR3, the DNA is TGCGCCAGCAGTCATTCGGGACTAGCGACCTACAATGAGCAGTTCTTC. Its protein product is CASSHSGLATYNEQFF.

This clonotype was detected only a few times. This chain links TRBV20-1 with TRBJ2-5, with 7 bases that match TRBD1. The CDR3 spans 15 residues. CDR1 and CDR2 from the germline V gene are DFQATT and SNEGSKA (reference sequence). Trimming cost V 4 bases and J 0 bases; bases outside gene matches: 8. In DNA, the CDR3 is TGCAGTGCTACTGACAGGGAAGTTCACCAAGAGACCCAGTACTTC. It encodes CSATDREVHQETQYF.

In this sample, this clonotype turned up a few times. Relative to the germline gene, one junction end is altered; a read error may explain this. The gene calls are TRBV20-1 and TRBJ1-5; D might be TRBD1 (6 bases). Germline V gene lookup returns CDR1 DFQATT and CDR2 SNEGSKA (reference sequence). This CDR3 comprises 11 residues. CDR3: CSARGGQPQHF. The CDR3 DNA reads as TGCAGTGCCAGAGGGGGTCAGCCCCAGCATTTT.

This clonotype appeared many times. J is TRBJ2-3 and V is TRBV6-5; D call uncertain. CDR3 length: 10 amino acids. CDR1 MNHEY and CDR2 SVGAGI come from the germline V gene. Trimming cost V 8 bases and J 4 bases, with 4 bases left between them. CDR3 nucleotide sequence: TGTGCCAGCTATGCAGATACGCAGTATTTT. Translation gives CASYADTQYF.

The J gene is TRBJ2-1, the V gene TRBV7-2; the D call may be TRBD1 or TRBD2 (6 bases each). Trimming removed 2 bases at V and 3 bases at J, with 20 bases between. The CDR3 covers 18 residues. The germline gives CDR1 SGHTA, CDR2 FQGNSA. CDR3 sequence reads: CASSLRVGGTLIYNEQFF. DNA for the CDR3: TGTGCCAGCAGCTTACGCGTTGGCGGGACACTGATCTACAATGAGCAGTTCTTC.

In this sample, this clonotype turned up a few times. This rearrangement joins TRBV28 to TRBJ1-5, with 11 bases aligning to TRBD1. The CDR3 spans 16 residues. Per the germline V gene, CDR1 is MDHEN and CDR2 is SYDVKM. V shed 10 bases, J shed 4 bases, and the junction held 12 bases outside the gene matches. Here the CDR3 DNA reads TGTGCCACCAGAGACGCGGGACAGGGGGGAAATCAGCCCCAGCATTTT. Protein sequence: CATRDAGQGGNQPQHF. Full variable domain (rest looked up from reference TRBV28 and TRBJ1-5): DVKVTQSSRYLVKRTGEKVFLECVQDMDHENMFWYRQDPGLGLRLIYFSYDVKMKEKGDIPEGYSVSREKKERFSLILESASTNQTSMYLCATRDAGQGGNQPQHFGDGTRLSIL.

This clonotype was observed a few times. This rearrangement joins TRBV20-1 to TRBJ2-2; 8 bases are shared with TRBD2. Germline V lookup: CDR1 DFQATT, CDR2 SNEGSKA (reference sequence). The CDR3 covers 16 residues. With V trimmed by 3 bases and J by 5 bases, 11 bases remained unmatched. The CDR3 region is CSARGSGSRWTGELFF. The DNA for the CDR3 is TGCAGTGCTAGGGGAAGCGGGAGTCGTTGGACCGGGGAGCTGTTTTTT.

The chain links TRBV2 to TRBJ2-1; 10 bases fit TRBD1. V gave up 7 bases and J gave up 8 bases; unmatched junction bases: 5. CDR1 is SNHLY and CDR2 is FYNNEI in the germline V gene. The CDR3 sequence is 13 residues long. The CDR3 bases are TGTGCCAGCACCGGACAGGGGGTCTATGAGCAGTTCTTC. Encoded protein: CASTGQGVYEQFF.

A few counts support this clonotype. The V and J genes are TRBV5-1 and TRBJ2-2; the D is unclear. Trimming took off 6 bases at V and 0 bases at J, with 12 bases between the two ends. Germline V lookup: CDR1 SGHRS, CDR2 YFSETQ. The CDR3 spans 15 residues. The CDR3 spells CASTEAASNTGELFF. The CDR3 nucleotides are TGCGCCAGCACTGAGGCGGCCTCGAACACCGGGGAGCTGTTTTTT.

This clonotype has at least ten counts. This chain connects TRBV4-3 to TRBJ2-6; 9 bases line up with TRBD2. The J segment lost 0 bases and the V segment lost 4 bases, leaving 1 base of the junction unmatched. The V gene's germline CDR1 is LGHNA and CDR2 YSLEER. The length of the CDR3 is 16 residues. The CDR3 reads CASSPTSGSGANVLTF. Here the CDR3 DNA reads TGCGCCAGCAGCCCGACTAGCGGCTCTGGGGCCAACGTCCTGACTTTC.

The rearrangement joins TRBV20-1 to TRBJ2-5; TRBD2 matches at 8 bases. The ends lost 0 bases at V and 5 bases at J; junction bases unmatched: 11. The CDR3 loop spans 16 amino acids. Per the germline V gene, CDR1 is DFQATT and CDR2 is SNEGSKA (reference sequence). Here the CDR3 DNA reads TGCAGTGCTAGAGAACCCCGAGGACTAGCTGCGGAGACCCAGTACTTC. This translates into CSAREPRGLAAETQYF.

The V call is TRBV20-1, the J call TRBJ2-3; 7 positions match TRBD1. Germline values: CDR1 DFQATT, CDR2 SNEGSKA (reference sequence). After removal of 2 bases from V and 0 bases from J, the junction contained 8 bases not matched to a gene. This CDR3 has 16 residues. The CDR3, as DNA: TGCAGTGCTAGAAATACTCCGGGACAGAGCACAGATACGCAGTATTTT. This translates into CSARNTPGQSTDTQYF.

This clonotype was counted between two and nine times. The chain is built from TRBV12-1 and TRBJ2-5; TRBD2 is taken as the D call from the table, unchecked against the DNA. TRBV12-1 is recorded as a pseudogene. The CDR3 runs to 17 residues. CDR3 protein: CASSSHRDSNPQETQYF. CDR3 in DNA: TGTGCCAGCAGCTCTCACCGGGACTCCAACCCACAAGAGACCCAGTACTTC.

This clonotype occurred a few times. J is TRBJ2-7 and V is TRBV12-3 or TRBV12-4; the D gene is possibly TRBD2 (6 bases). The V end lost 3 bases, the J end lost 5 bases, and 20 bases lay between the germline ends. The CDR3 has 16 amino acids. The CDR3 spells CASSFVSAGRTHEQYF. In DNA, the CDR3 is TGTGCCAGCAGTTTCGTTTCGGCAGGGAGGACTCACGAGCAGTACTTC.

The genes are TRBV7-9 and TRBJ2-1; 7 bases are shared with TRBD2. The CDR3 loop spans 15 amino acids. Trimming removed 5 bases from V and 7 bases from J; junction bases left unmatched: 11. Germline values: CDR1 SEHNR, CDR2 FQNEAQ (reference sequence). DNA of the CDR3: TGTGCCAGCAGCCCCCCCAGGCGGGGGTCGAATGAGCAGTTCTTC. Translation: CASSPPRRGSNEQFF.

This clonotype has only a few counts. The rearrangement links TRBV5-5 to TRBJ2-7; 9 positions agree with TRBD2. The CDR3 covers 15 residues. Trimming took 2 bases from V and 6 from J; bases not matched to a gene: 9. Germline CDR1 SGHKS, CDR2 YYEKEE (reference sequence). The CDR3 region has the DNA TGTGCCAGCAGCTTAGCGGGGGGCCGTCTCGGCGAGCAGTACTTC. Translation gives CASSLAGGRLGEQYF.

The rearrangement links TRBV4-3 to TRBJ2-1; the D gene is possibly TRBD2 (5 bases). Trimming took off 4 bases at V and 10 bases at J, with 20 bases between the two ends. Germline CDR1 LGHNA, CDR2 YSLEER. The CDR3 spans 15 residues. CDR3 protein: CASSLLPTTVGEQFF. CDR3 sequence (DNA): TGCGCCAGCAGCCTTTTGCCGACTACAGTCGGGGAGCAGTTCTTC.

This clonotype turned up a few times. This chain links TRBV5-1 with TRBJ1-5; D remains ambiguous. The germline V and J ends were trimmed by 4 bases and 5 bases, with 13 bases remaining between them. The V gene's germline CDR1 is SGHRS and CDR2 YFSETQ. The CDR3 runs to 14 residues. The CDR3 loop reads CASSPISGDQPQHF. The CDR3 DNA follows: TGCGCCAGCAGCCCTATCTCCGGGGATCAGCCCCAGCATTTT. Supplemented by reference TRBV5-1 and TRBJ1-5, the full variable domain reads KAGVTQTPRYLIKTRGQQVTLSCSPISGHRSVSWYQQTPGQGLQFLFEYFSETQRNKGNFPGRFSGRQFSNSRSEMNVSTLELGDSALYLCASSPISGDQPQHFGDGTRLSIL.

Only a few counts were recorded for this clonotype. CDR3 residues: CASTRGLAGELFF. For the CDR3, the DNA is TGTGCCAGTACCAGGGGGCTCGCCGGGGAGCTGTTTTTT. The J gene is TRBJ2-2, the V gene TRBV28; 8 bases align to TRBD1. CDR1 and CDR2 from the germline V gene are MDHEN and SYDVKM. The CDR3 sequence is 13 residues long. Unmatched junction bases numbered 6, after V lost 9 bases and J lost 6 bases.

The J gene is TRBJ1-5, the V gene TRBV6-2 or TRBV6-3, with a weak D call TRBD1 (5 bases). V lost 0 bases and J 5 bases, leaving 11 bases between the germline ends. The CDR3 has 15 amino acids. Germline V lookup: CDR1 MNHEY, CDR2 SVGEGT. The DNA for the CDR3 is TGTGCCAGCAGTTACTCGGGGGGTTCTCATCAGCCCCAGCATTTT. It is translated as CASSYSGGSHQPQHF.

The V and J genes are TRBV28 and TRBJ1-6; no definite D call. Germline V gene sequence: CDR1 MDHEN, CDR2 SYDVKM. The length of the CDR3 is 17 residues. Between the trimmed V and J ends, which lost 4 bases and 7 bases, there was a span of 20 bases. CDR3 bases: TGTGCCAGCAGTTCCATAGAGAACCCTCTGGGGAATTCACCCCTCCACTTT. It translates to CASSSIENPLGNSPLHF. The complete variable domain, with remaining parts taken from reference TRBV28 and TRBJ1-6, reads DVKVTQSSRYLVKRTGEKVFLECVQDMDHENMFWYRQDPGLGLRLIYFSYDVKMKEKGDIPEGYSVSREKKERFSLILESASTNQTSMYLCASSSIENPLGNSPLHFGNGTRLTVT.